The text below deals with one T cell receptor beta chain. Produced via immunoSEQ multiplex PCR; TCRdb's table is partial and in-frame only. The data show 250,000 to 300,000 clones, roughly 91% seen once. V lost 2 bases, J lost 0 bases, and 10 bases stayed unmatched. CDR1 is MDHEN and CDR2 is SYDVKM in the germline V gene. This CDR3 has 18 residues. This sample was taken from a study of blood T cell repertoires in COVID-19. Study-wide background: Sites across the United States, Italy and Spain contributed samples from acute and convalescent COVID-19.

Sequencing was done on a sample of peripheral blood. The sequence was obtained from a woman aged 25 to 45 with COVID-19, enrolled during active disease. The V gene is TRBV28, the J gene TRBJ2-3; 8 nucleotides agree with TRBD2. The CDR3 DNA is TGTGCCAGCAGTTTAGTTGGGCGGGGGGCCTTTAGCACAGATACGCAGTATTTT. Its protein is CASSLVGRGAFSTDTQYF.